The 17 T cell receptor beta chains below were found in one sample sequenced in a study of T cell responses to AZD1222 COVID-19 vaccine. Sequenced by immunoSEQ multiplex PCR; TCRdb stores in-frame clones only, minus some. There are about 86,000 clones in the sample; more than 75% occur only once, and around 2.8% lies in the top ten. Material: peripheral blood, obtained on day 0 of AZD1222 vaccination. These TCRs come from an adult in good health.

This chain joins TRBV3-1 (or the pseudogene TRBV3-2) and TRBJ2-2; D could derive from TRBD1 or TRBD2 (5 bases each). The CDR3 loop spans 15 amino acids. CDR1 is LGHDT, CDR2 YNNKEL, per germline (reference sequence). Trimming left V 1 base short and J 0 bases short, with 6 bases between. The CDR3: CASSQGGANTGELFF. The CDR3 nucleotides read TGTGCCAGCAGCCAAGGAGGGGCGAACACCGGGGAGCTGTTTTTT.

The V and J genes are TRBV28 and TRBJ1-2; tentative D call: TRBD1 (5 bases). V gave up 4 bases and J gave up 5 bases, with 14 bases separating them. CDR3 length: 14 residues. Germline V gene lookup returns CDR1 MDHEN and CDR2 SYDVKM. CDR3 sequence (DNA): TGTGCCAGCAGTTCAGGGACGGTCCTATATGGCTACACCTTC. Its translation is CASSSGTVLYGYTF.

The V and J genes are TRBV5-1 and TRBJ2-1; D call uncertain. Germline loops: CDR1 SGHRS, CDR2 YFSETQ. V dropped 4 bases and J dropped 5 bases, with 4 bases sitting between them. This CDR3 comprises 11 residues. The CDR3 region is CASSPNNEQFF. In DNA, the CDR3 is TGCGCCAGCAGCCCAAACAATGAGCAGTTCTTC.

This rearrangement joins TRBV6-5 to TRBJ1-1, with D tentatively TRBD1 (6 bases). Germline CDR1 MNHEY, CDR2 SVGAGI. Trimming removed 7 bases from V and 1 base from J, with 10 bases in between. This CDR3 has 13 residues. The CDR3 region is CASKPTGNTEAFF. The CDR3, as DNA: TGTGCCAGCAAACCGACAGGGAACACTGAAGCTTTCTTT.

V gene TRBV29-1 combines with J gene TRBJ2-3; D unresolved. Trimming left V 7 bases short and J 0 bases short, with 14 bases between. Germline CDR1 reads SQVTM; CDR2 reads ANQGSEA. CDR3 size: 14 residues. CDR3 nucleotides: TGCAGCGGGGTACAAGGGCCGAGCACAGATACGCAGTATTTT. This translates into CSGVQGPSTDTQYF.

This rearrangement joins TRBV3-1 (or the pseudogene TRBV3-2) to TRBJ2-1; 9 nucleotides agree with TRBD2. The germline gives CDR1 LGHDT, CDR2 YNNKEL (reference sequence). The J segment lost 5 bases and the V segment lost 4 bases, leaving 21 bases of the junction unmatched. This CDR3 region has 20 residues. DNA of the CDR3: TGTGCCAGCAGCCCCAGTCATCTATCGGGACTAGCAAACCTGCACAATGAGCAGTTCTTC. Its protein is CASSPSHLSGLANLHNEQFF.

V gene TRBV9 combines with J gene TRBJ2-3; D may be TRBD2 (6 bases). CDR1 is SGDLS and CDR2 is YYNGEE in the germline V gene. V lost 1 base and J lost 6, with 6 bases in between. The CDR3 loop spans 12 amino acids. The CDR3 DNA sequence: TGTGCCAGCAGCGTACGGGGGGATACGCAGTATTTT. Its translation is CASSVRGDTQYF.

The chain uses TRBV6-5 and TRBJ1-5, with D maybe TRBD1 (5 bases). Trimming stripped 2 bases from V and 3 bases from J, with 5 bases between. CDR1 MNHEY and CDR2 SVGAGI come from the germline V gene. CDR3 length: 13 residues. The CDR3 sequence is CASSYGANQPQHF. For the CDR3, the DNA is TGTGCCAGCAGTTACGGGGCCAATCAGCCCCAGCATTTT.

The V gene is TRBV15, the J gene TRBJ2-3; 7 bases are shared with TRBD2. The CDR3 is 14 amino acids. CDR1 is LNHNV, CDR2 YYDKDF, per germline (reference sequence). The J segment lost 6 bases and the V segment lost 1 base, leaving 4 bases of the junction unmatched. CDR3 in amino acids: CATSRVGGIDTQYF. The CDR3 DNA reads TGTGCCACCAGCAGAGTCGGGGGGATCGATACGCAGTATTTT.

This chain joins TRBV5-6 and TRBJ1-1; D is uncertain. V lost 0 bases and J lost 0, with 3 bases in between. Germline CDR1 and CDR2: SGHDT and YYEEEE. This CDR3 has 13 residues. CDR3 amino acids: CASSLALNTEAFF. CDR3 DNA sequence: TGTGCCAGCAGCTTGGCTTTGAACACTGAAGCTTTCTTT.

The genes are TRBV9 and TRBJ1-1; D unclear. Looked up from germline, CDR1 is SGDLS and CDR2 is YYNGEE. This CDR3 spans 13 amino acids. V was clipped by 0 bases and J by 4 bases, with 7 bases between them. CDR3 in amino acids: CASSVVRATEAFF. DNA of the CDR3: TGTGCCAGCAGCGTAGTGAGGGCCACTGAAGCTTTCTTT.

CDR3 loop: CASSRGVSGNTIYF. The CDR3 coding sequence is TGTGCCAGCAGCCGCGGGGTATCTGGAAACACCATATATTTT. The V gene is TRBV7-3, the J gene TRBJ1-3; D is unclear. The CDR3 runs to 14 residues. Trimming removed 5 bases from V and 1 base from J, with 9 bases in between. CDR1 and CDR2 from the germline V gene are SGHTA and FQGTGA.

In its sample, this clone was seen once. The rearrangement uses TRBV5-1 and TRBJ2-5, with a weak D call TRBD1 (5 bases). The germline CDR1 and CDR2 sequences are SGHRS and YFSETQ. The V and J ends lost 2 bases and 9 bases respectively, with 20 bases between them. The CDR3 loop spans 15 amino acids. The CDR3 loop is CASSLGPVFAGPQYF. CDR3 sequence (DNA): TGCGCCAGCAGCTTAGGGCCAGTCTTTGCAGGGCCCCAGTACTTC.

CDR3 in amino acids: CASSLGTGTREAFF. In DNA form, the CDR3 reads TGCGCCAGCAGCTTGGGGACAGGGACACGTGAAGCTTTCTTT. This chain connects TRBV5-1 to TRBJ1-1; 8 bases are a match to TRBD1. V dropped 0 bases and J dropped 7; count of bases not matched to a gene: 5. The CDR3 runs 14 residues. In germline, CDR1 is SGHRS, CDR2 YFSETQ. The complete variable domain, with remaining parts taken from reference TRBV5-1 and TRBJ1-1, reads KAGVTQTPRYLIKTRGQQVTLSCSPISGHRSVSWYQQTPGQGLQFLFEYFSETQRNKGNFPGRFSGRQFSNSRSEMNVSTLELGDSALYLCASSLGTGTREAFFGQGTRLTVV.

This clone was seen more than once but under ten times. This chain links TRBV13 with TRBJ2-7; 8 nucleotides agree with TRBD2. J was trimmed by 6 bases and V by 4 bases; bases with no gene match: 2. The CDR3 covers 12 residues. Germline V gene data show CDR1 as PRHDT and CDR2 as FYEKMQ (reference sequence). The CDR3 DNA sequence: TGTGCCAGCAGCTACGGGAGGGGCGAGCAGTACTTC. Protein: CASSYGRGEQYF.

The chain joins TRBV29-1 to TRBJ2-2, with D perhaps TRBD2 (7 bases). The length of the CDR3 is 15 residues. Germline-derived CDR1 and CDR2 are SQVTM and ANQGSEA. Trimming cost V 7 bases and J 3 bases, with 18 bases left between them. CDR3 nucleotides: TGCAGCGCCTTGTGGGGGGGCCCGGACACCGGGGAGCTGTTTTTT. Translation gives CSALWGGPDTGELFF.

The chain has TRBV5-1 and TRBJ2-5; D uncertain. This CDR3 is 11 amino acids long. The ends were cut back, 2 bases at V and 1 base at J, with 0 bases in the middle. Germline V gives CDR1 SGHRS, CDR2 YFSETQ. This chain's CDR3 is CASSFQETQYF. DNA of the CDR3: TGCGCCAGCAGCTTCCAAGAGACCCAGTACTTC.